Sequencing of this T cell receptor (beta chain) was carried out in a study of T-cell memory formation after mild COVID-19. Notes on the study in general: A second wave expanding day 15 to 37 was CD4+-biased; contracting clones were balanced.

The trim removed 1 base at V and 3 bases at J, leaving 4 bases unmatched. The germline V gene encodes CDR1 DFQATT and CDR2 SNEGSKA (reference sequence). This CDR3 contains 15 residues. This clonotype appeared a few times. The target antigen is unknown. TCRdb passed the 5' RACE reads through MiXCR, listing each CDR3 protein once. The sample contains more than 150,000 distinct CDR3 sequences, around a tenth of which appear only once. The receptor comes from a man aged 18 to 29 who had mild COVID-19 (a few samples of this study predate the infection). Cell type and time point are not known. Source material: PBMCs or a T cell subset sorted from them (not recorded which). V usage is TRBV20-1 and J usage is TRBJ2-1; 9 positions match TRBD2. Here the CDR3 reads CSARGAGGFYNEQFF. Written as DNA, the CDR3 is TGCAGTGCTAGAGGAGCGGGGGGCTTCTACAATGAGCAGTTCTTC.